The sequence of this T cell receptor (beta chain) was determined in a study of CD8+CD57+ T cells in acquired aplastic anemia. Points from the study as a whole: CD8+ Simpson's diversity showed no significant patient-control difference.

The V and J ends lost 0 bases and 7 bases respectively, with 15 bases between them. This CDR3 is built from 14 residues. The V gene's germline CDR1 is DFQATT and CDR2 SNEGSKA (reference sequence). Investigators profiled TCR beta VDJ and CDR3 from genomic DNA template. MiXCR was run by TCRdb on the reads, yielding one entry per CDR3 protein. This repertoire shows hundreds of thousands of distinct CDR3 sequences, 55% to 70% found once; its top ten account for less than 4%. In the case of this clonotype: Its antigen is unknown.

The TCR comes from a human donor in good health, serving as a control. Sequenced sample: sorted CD4+, CD8+, or CD8+CD57+ T cells (not recorded which) from PBMCs. The rearrangement uses TRBV20-1 and TRBJ1-1; a possible D gene is TRBD1 (5 bases). CDR3: CSARDPTGTNEAFF. The DNA for the CDR3 is TGCAGTGCTAGAGATCCTACAGGAACTAATGAAGCTTTCTTT.